The clone carrying this TCR beta chain appeared many times. Antigen specificity is unknown. This entry belongs to a study of T cell repertoires in cytomegalovirus infection. Overall study: Evidence of both CMV infection and a matching HLA type came from public TCR beta signatures. Whole-study results and caveats: Carriers of CMV plus the relevant HLA were identified by cumulative public TCR beta family frequency. HLA-C-restricted CMV clonotypes gave the most frequent clonotype in two of eight donors.

TCRdb recomputed calls from the reads with MiXCR, one row per CDR3 protein. Counted here are 100,000 to 150,000 distinct CDR3 sequences, 20% to 30% occurring once; the ten biggest clones make up about 37%. CDR1 is LGHNA, CDR2 YSLEER, per germline. The CDR3 is 15 amino acids. V dropped 0 bases and J dropped 6 bases, with 12 bases sitting between them. The V and J genes are TRBV4-3 and TRBJ2-1; D call uncertain. Sequencing was carried out using PBMCs, sequenced either directly or after in vitro stimulation (not recorded which). The receptor's source is a human donor in good health (CMV status not recorded). Some clones in this sample may be carry-over from other donors' samples. CDR3 coding DNA: TGCGCCAGCAGCCAAGATTTAGGAGACGGCAATGAGCAGTTCTTC. Protein product: CASSQDLGDGNEQFF.